The source of this T cell receptor beta chain is a study of molecular identifiers for immune sequencing clone quantification. The wider study: Four of five RNA aliquots from roughly 21,000 or 96,000 naive CD8 T cells were sequenced. Study outcomes and limitations: Jurkat TCR RNA that was spiked in from one cell was reportedly detectable among 950,000 to 1,000,000 naive cells.

Library preparation followed earlier protocols using designated TCR primers. TCRdb called the PCR reads again in MiXCR, with one record for every CDR3 protein. This table has 490,000 or so distinct CDR3 sequences, over 20% appearing once. Deletions cut 3 bases from V and 2 bases from J, with 13 bases between. The CDR3 totals 15 residues. Germline assignment: CDR1 SGDLS and CDR2 YYNGEE. This clonotype has just a few counts. Its cognate antigen is unknown. Naive CD8 T cells were sorted, and the gate applied was CD8+CD4-CCR7+CD45RA+. The sample was naive CD8+ T cells from blood, with Jurkat cell RNA spiked in. Subset here: FACS-sorted CD8+CD4-CCR7+CD45RA+ naive T cells. The chain uses TRBV9 and TRBJ2-3; D unclear. This TCR was recovered from a human donor in good health. Some libraries in this study had Jurkat cell RNA spiked in. The DNA of the CDR3 is TGTGCCAGCAGCGCCCTCAAAGCTTCCACAGATACGCAGTATTTT. It translates to CASSALKASTDTQYF. The full variable domain, its missing parts supplied by reference TRBV9 and TRBJ2-3, is DSGVTQTPKHLITATGQRVTLRCSPRSGDLSVYWYQQSLDQGLQFLIQYYNGEERAKGNILERFSAQQFPDLHSELNLSSLELGDSALYFCASSALKASTDTQYFGPGTRLTVL.